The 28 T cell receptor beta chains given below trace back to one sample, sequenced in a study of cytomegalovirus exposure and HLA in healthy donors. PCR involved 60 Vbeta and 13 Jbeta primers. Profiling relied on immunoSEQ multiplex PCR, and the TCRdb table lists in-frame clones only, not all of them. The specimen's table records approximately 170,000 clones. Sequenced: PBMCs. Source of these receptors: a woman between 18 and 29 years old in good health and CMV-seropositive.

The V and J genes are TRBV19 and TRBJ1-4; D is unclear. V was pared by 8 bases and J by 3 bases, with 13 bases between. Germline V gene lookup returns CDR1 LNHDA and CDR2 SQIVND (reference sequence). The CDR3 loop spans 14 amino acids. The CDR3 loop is CASRSGNSNEKLFF. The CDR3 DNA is TGTGCCAGTCGTTCCGGGAACTCTAATGAAAAACTGTTTTTT. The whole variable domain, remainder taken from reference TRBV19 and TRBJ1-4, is DGGITQSPKYLFRKEGQNVTLSCEQNLNHDAMYWYRQDPGQGLRLIYYSQIVNDFQKGDIAEGYSVSREKKESFPLTVTSAQKNPTAFYLCASRSGNSNEKLFFGSGTQLSVL.

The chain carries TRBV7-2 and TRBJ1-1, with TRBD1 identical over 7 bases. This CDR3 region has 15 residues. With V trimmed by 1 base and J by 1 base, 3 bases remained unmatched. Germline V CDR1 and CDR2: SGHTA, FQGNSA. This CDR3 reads CASSLGPGGNTEAFF. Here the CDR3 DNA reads TGTGCCAGCAGCTTAGGCCCAGGGGGGAACACTGAAGCTTTCTTT.

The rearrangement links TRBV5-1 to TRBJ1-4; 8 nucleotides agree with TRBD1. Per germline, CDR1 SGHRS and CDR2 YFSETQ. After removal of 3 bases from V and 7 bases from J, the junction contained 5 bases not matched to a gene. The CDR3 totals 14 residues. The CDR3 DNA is TGCGCCAGCAGCTGGACAGGGCTGACTGAAAAACTGTTTTTT. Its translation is CASSWTGLTEKLFF.

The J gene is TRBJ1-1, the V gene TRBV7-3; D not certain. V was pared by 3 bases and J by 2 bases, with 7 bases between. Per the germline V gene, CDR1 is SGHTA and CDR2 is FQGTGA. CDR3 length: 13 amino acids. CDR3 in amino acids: CASSFQANTEAFF. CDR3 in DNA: TGTGCCAGCAGCTTCCAGGCCAACACTGAAGCTTTCTTT.

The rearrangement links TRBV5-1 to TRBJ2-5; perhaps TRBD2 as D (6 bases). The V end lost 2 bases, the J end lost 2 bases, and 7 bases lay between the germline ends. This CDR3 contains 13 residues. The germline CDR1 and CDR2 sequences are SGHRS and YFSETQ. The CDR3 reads CASSFSGQETQYF. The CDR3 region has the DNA TGCGCCAGCAGCTTTAGCGGACAAGAGACCCAGTACTTC.

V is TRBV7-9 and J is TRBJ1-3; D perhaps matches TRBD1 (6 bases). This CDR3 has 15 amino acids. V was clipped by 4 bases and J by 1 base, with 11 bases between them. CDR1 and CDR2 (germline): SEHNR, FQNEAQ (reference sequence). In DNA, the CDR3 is TGTGCCAGCAGCTCCGCGACAGGATCTGGAAACACCATATATTTT. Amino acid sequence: CASSSATGSGNTIYF.

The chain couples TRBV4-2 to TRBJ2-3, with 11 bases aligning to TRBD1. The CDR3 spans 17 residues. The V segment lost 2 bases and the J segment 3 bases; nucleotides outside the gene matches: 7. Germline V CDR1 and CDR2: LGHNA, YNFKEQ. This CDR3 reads CASSQRRTGGRTDTQYF. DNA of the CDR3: TGTGCCAGCAGCCAACGAAGGACAGGGGGCAGAACAGATACGCAGTATTTT.

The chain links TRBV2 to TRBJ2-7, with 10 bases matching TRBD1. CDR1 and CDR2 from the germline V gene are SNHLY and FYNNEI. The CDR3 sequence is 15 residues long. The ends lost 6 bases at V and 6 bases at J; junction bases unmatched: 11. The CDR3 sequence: CASRETGGNVPEQYF. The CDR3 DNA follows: TGTGCCAGCAGGGAGACAGGGGGCAATGTCCCCGAGCAGTACTTC. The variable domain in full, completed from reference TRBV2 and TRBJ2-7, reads EPEVTQTPSHQVTQMGQEVILRCVPISNHLYFYWYRQILGQKVEFLVSFYNNEISEKSEIFDDQFSVERPDGSNFTLKIRSTKLEDSAMYFCASRETGGNVPEQYFGPGTRLTVT.

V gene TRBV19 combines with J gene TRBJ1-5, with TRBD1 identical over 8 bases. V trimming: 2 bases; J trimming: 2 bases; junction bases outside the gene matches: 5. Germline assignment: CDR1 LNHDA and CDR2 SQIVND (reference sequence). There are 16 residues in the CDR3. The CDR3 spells CASSITQGAGNQPQHF. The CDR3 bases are TGTGCCAGTAGTATAACCCAGGGGGCAGGCAATCAGCCCCAGCATTTT.

The CDR3 here is CASSGQGLETQYF. The CDR3 nucleotides read TGCGCCAGCTCGGGACAGGGTTTGGAGACCCAGTACTTC. This rearrangement joins TRBV5-1 to TRBJ2-5; 9 nucleotides align to TRBD1. Germline V CDR1 and CDR2: SGHRS, YFSETQ. The V gene end was trimmed by 7 bases and the J gene end by 5 bases; junction bases not matched to a gene: 6. The CDR3 is made up of 13 amino acids.

CDR3 coding DNA: TGTGCCAGCAGTGAAGGAGGGAGCCAGCCCCAGCATTTT. It codes for CASSEGGSQPQHF. The chain employs TRBV25-1 and TRBJ1-5, with D unresolved. V gave up 2 bases and J gave up 7 bases, with 9 bases separating them. Germline V gene sequence: CDR1 MGHDK, CDR2 SYGVNS. There are 13 residues in the CDR3. Full variable domain (outside the CDR3, taken from reference TRBV25-1 and TRBJ1-5): EADIYQTPRYLVIGTGKKITLECSQTMGHDKMYWYQQDPGMELHLIHYSYGVNSTEKGDLSSESTVSRIRTEHFPLTLESARPSHTSQYLCASSEGGSQPQHFGDGTRLSIL.

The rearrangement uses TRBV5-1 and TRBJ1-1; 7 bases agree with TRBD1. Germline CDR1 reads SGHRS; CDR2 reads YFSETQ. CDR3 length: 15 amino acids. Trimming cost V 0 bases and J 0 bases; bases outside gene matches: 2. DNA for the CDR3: TGCGCCAGCAGCTTGGCCGGACAGGTGAACACTGAAGCTTTCTTT. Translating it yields CASSLAGQVNTEAFF.

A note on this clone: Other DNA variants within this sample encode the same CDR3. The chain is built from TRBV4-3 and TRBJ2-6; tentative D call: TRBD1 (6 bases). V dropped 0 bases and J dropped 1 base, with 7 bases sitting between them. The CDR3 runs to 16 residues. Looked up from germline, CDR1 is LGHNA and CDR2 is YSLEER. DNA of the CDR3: TGCGCCAGCAGCCAAGACCAGGGGTCTGGGGCCAACGTCCTGACTTTC. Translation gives CASSQDQGSGANVLTF.

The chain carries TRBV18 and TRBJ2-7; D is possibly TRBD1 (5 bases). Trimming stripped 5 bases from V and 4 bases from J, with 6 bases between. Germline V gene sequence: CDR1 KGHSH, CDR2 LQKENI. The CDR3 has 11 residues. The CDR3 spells CASSDSYEQYF. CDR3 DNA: TGTGCCAGCTCAGACAGTTACGAGCAGTACTTC.

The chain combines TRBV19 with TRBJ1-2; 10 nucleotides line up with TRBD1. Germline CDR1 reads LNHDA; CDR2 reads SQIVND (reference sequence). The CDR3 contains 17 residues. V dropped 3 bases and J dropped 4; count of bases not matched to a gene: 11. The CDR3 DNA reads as TGTGCCAGTAGTATTTCGCTGGGACAGGGGAGGAGCTATGGCTACACCTTC. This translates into CASSISLGQGRSYGYTF.

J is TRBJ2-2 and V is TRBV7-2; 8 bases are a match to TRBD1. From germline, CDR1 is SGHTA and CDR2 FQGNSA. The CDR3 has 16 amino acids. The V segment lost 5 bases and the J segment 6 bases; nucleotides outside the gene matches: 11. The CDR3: CASSPRQGHISGELFF. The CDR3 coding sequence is TGTGCCAGCAGCCCAAGACAGGGGCACATCTCCGGGGAGCTGTTTTTT.

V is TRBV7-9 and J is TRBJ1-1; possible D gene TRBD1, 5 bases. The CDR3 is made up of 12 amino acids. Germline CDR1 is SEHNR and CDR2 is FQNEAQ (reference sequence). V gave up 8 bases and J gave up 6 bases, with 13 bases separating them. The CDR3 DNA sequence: TGTGCCAGCGGCGAATGGGGCGCTGAAGCTTTCTTT. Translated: CASGEWGAEAFF.

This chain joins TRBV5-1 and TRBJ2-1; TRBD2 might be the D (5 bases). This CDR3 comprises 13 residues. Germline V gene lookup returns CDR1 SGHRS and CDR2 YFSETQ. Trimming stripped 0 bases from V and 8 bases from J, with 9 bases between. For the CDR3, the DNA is TGCGCCAGCAGCTTGGAGGTCGGGGATGAGCAGTTCTTC. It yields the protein CASSLEVGDEQFF.

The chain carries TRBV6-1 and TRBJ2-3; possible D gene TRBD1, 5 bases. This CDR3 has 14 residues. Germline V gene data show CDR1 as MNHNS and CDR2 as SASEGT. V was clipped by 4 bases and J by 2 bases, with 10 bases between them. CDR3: CASSVQDNTDTQYF. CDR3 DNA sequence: TGTGCCAGCAGTGTACAGGACAACACAGATACGCAGTATTTT.

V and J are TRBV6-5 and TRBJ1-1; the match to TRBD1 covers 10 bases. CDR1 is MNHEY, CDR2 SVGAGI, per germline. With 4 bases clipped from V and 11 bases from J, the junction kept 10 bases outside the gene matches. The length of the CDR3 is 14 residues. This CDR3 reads CASSSPPGQGKAFF. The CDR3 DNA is TGTGCCAGCAGTTCCCCGCCGGGACAGGGGAAGGCTTTCTTT.

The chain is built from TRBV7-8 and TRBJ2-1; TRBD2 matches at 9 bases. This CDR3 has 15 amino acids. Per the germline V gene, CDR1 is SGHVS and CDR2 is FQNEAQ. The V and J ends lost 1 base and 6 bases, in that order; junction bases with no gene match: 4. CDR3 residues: CASSLEMRGGNEQFF. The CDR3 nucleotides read TGTGCCAGCAGCTTAGAGATGCGGGGGGGCAATGAGCAGTTCTTC.

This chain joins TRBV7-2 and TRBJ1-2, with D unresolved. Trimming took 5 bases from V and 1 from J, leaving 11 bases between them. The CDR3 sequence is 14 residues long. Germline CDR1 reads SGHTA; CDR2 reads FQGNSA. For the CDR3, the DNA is TGTGCCAGCAGCCCCACCCGGAGTAACTATGGCTACACCTTC. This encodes CASSPTRSNYGYTF.

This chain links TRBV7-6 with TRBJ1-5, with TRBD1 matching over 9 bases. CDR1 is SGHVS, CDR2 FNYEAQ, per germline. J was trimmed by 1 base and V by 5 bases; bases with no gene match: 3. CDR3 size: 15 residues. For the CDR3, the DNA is TGTGCCAGCAGCCCGGGGACAGGGAGCAATCAGCCCCAGCATTTT. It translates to CASSPGTGSNQPQHF. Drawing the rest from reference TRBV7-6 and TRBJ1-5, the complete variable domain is GAGVSQSPRYKVTKRGQDVALRCDPISGHVSLYWYRQALGQGPEFLTYFNYEAQQDKSGLPNDRFSAERPEGSISTLTIQRTEQRDSAMYRCASSPGTGSNQPQHFGDGTRLSIL.

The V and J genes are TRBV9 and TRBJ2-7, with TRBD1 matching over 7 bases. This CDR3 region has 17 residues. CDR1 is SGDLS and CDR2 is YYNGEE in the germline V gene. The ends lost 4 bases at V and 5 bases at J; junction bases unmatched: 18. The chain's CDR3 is CASSTRGNPQGDDEQYF. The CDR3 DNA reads TGTGCCAGCAGCACAAGGGGGAACCCTCAGGGGGACGACGAGCAGTACTTC.

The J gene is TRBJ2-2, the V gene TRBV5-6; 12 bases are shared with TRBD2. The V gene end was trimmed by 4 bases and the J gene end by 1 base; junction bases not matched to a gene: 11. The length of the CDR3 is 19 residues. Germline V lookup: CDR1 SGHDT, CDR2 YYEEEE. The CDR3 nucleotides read TGTGCCAGCAGCCTCCCCGGACGACTAGCGGGAGAGAACACCGGGGAGCTGTTTTTT. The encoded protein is CASSLPGRLAGENTGELFF. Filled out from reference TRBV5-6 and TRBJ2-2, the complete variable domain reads DAGVTQSPTHLIKTRGQQVTLRCSPKSGHDTVSWYQQALGQGPQFIFQYYEEEERQRGNFPDRFSGHQFPNYSSELNVNALLLGDSALYLCASSLPGRLAGENTGELFFGEGSRLTVL.

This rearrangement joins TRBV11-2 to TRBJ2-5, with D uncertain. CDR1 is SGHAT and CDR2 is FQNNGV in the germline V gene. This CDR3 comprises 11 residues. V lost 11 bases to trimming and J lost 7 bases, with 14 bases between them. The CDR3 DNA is TGTGCCCCCTGGAGAGTCGGGACCCAGTACTTC. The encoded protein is CAPWRVGTQYF.

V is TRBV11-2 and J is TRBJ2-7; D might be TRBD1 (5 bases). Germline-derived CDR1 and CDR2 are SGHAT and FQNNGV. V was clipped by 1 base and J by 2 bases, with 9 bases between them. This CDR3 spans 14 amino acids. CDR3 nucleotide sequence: TGTGCCAGCAGCTTAGCAGGGCTTACCTACGAGCAGTACTTC. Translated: CASSLAGLTYEQYF.

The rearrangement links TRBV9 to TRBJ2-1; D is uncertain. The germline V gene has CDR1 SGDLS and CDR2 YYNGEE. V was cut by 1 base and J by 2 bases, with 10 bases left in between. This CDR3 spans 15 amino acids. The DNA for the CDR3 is TGTGCCAGCAGCGTATTTGAGTTCGCCTACAATGAGCAGTTCTTC. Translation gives CASSVFEFAYNEQFF.